Below are 20 T cell receptor beta chains sequenced from a single sample in a study of vaccination and CD4 T cells after COVID-19. The Oncomine TCR Beta short-read assay was applied to DNA of cultured CD4+ T cells. TCRdb re-derived calls from the PCR reads in MiXCR, one entry per CDR3 protein. The sample lists approximately 20,000 distinct CDR3 sequences, around 44% occurring once. Documented treatment: roughly 11-day PBMC culture with coronavirus spike peptide pools or control peptides (ViraFEST assay). Antigens of these TCRs are unknown. Sequenced material: CD4+ T cells from blood, cultured in vitro, taken after SARS-CoV-2 vaccination. Receptors were obtained from a human donor who had recovered from COVID-19.

The V gene is TRBV5-6, the J gene TRBJ2-2, with D perhaps TRBD2 (6 bases). The ends were cut back, 2 bases at V and 6 bases at J, with 8 bases in the middle. This CDR3 contains 13 residues. Germline V CDR1 and CDR2: SGHDT, YYEEEE. The CDR3 is CASSFGRPGELFF. The CDR3 nucleotides read TGTGCCAGCAGCTTTGGGAGGCCCGGGGAGCTGTTTTTT.

The chain carries TRBV6-2 or TRBV6-3 and TRBJ2-1; 9 nucleotides line up with TRBD2. The germline V gene has CDR1 MNHEY and CDR2 SVGEGT. V gave up 7 bases and J gave up 6 bases; unmatched junction bases: 10. The CDR3 is 15 amino acids. CDR3 coding DNA: TGTGCCAGCATTACCAGCGGGGGGTCGATCAATGAGCAGTTCTTC. It specifies CASITSGGSINEQFF.

This clonotype was detected a few times. The rearrangement uses TRBV20-1 and TRBJ1-2; 7 nucleotides agree with TRBD1. The V gene's germline CDR1 is DFQATT and CDR2 SNEGSKA (reference sequence). The ends lost 3 bases at V and 4 bases at J; junction bases unmatched: 5. CDR3 length: 13 amino acids. The chain's CDR3 is CSARETGSYGYTF. Written as DNA, the CDR3 is TGCAGTGCTAGGGAGACAGGGAGCTATGGCTACACCTTC.

The chain recombines TRBV11-3 with TRBJ2-5; D gene unclear. Germline values: CDR1 SGHNT, CDR2 YENEEA. This CDR3 spans 11 amino acids. V shed 2 bases and J shed 7 bases, with 5 bases lying between them. The CDR3 region has the DNA TGTGCCAGCAGCTTAACGTCGACCCAGTACTTC. This encodes CASSLTSTQYF.

Only a few counts were recorded for this clonotype. The rearrangement links TRBV6-2 or TRBV6-3 to TRBJ1-5; TRBD1 is a possible D gene (5 bases). V shed 6 bases and J shed 7 bases, with 13 bases lying between them. This CDR3 is 13 amino acids long. Germline values: CDR1 MNHEY, CDR2 SVGEGT. Here the CDR3 DNA reads TGTGCCAGCAGCTACCAACAGGTACAGCCCCAGCATTTT. Its translation is CASSYQQVQPQHF.

V usage is TRBV6-5 and J usage is TRBJ2-1; no reliable D call. V was pared by 0 bases and J by 6 bases, with 6 bases between. The CDR3 contains 13 residues. Germline CDR1 and CDR2: MNHEY and SVGAGI. Written as DNA, the CDR3 is TGTGCCAGCAGTTACTCCTCTCCCAATGAGCAGTTCTTC. Translated: CASSYSSPNEQFF.

The rearrangement uses TRBV20-1 and TRBJ1-4, with D tentatively TRBD1 (5 bases). The V gene's germline CDR1 is DFQATT and CDR2 SNEGSKA (reference sequence). The CDR3 runs to 15 residues. Trimming removed 4 bases from V and 4 bases from J, with 16 bases in between. CDR3 DNA: TGCAGTGCTACTAGGGGTGGCGGCAATAATGAAAAACTGTTTTTT. It specifies CSATRGGGNNEKLFF.

The chain uses TRBV20-1 and TRBJ1-6; 8 bases map to TRBD1. The CDR3 contains 13 residues. Unmatched junction bases numbered 9, after V lost 4 bases and J lost 13 bases. The germline CDR1 and CDR2 sequences are DFQATT and SNEGSKA (reference sequence). CDR3 loop: CSATTTGEGPLHF. The CDR3 nucleotides read TGCAGTGCTACCACGACAGGGGAGGGTCCCCTCCACTTT.

The rearrangement joins TRBV7-9 to TRBJ1-2, with D possibly matching TRBD1 (6 bases). The CDR3 runs 13 residues. The germline V gene has CDR1 SEHNR and CDR2 FQNEAQ (reference sequence). The germline V and J ends were trimmed by 3 bases and 4 bases, with 9 bases remaining between them. The DNA of the CDR3 is TGTGCCAGCAGCTTCCTGGACAGCTATGGCTACACCTTC. This sequence encodes CASSFLDSYGYTF.

The V gene is TRBV10-1, the J gene TRBJ2-7; D is perhaps TRBD2 (6 bases). The CDR3 is 13 amino acids. Trimming cost V 9 bases and J 1 base, with 13 bases left between them. Germline V gives CDR1 WNHNN, CDR2 SYGVQD (reference sequence). CDR3 DNA: TGCGCCAGGGGGGGAGCACCTTCCTACGAGCAGTACTTC. It specifies CARGGAPSYEQYF.

The rearrangement links TRBV20-1 to TRBJ1-5, with D hard to call. Per the germline V gene, CDR1 is DFQATT and CDR2 is SNEGSKA (reference sequence). CDR3 length equals 16 residues. V gave up 3 bases and J gave up 3 bases, with 18 bases separating them. CDR3 in amino acids: CSARGVAPFINQPQHF. CDR3 sequence (DNA): TGCAGTGCTAGGGGAGTGGCCCCGTTTATCAATCAGCCCCAGCATTTT.

The chain is built from TRBV28 and TRBJ2-5; TRBD2 might be the D (6 bases). V was pared by 1 base and J by 1 base, with 16 bases between. The CDR3 spans 17 residues. Germline V gene sequence: CDR1 MDHEN, CDR2 SYDVKM. The CDR3 spells CASSLSPRDGIQETQYF. The CDR3 DNA sequence: TGTGCCAGCAGTTTATCACCGCGGGACGGGATCCAAGAGACCCAGTACTTC. The full variable domain, in which reference TRBV28 and TRBJ2-5 provide the parts outside the CDR3, is DVKVTQSSRYLVKRTGEKVFLECVQDMDHENMFWYRQDPGLGLRLIYFSYDVKMKEKGDIPEGYSVSREKKERFSLILESASTNQTSMYLCASSLSPRDGIQETQYFGPGTRLLVL.

The chain has TRBV20-1 and TRBJ2-3, with D unresolved. The CDR3 runs to 14 residues. The V end lost 4 bases, the J end lost 4 bases, and 15 bases lay between the germline ends. Looked up from germline, CDR1 is DFQATT and CDR2 is SNEGSKA (reference sequence). The CDR3 nucleotides are TGCAGTGCTAAACCCCTTATGAGAGCAGATACGCAGTATTTT. Protein: CSAKPLMRADTQYF.

The table lists this clonotype with a few counts. The rearrangement uses TRBV6-1 and TRBJ1-1; D is undetermined. Per the germline V gene, CDR1 is MNHNS and CDR2 is SASEGT. V lost 6 bases and J lost 0, with 17 bases in between. CDR3 size: 16 residues. The CDR3 sequence: CASRMVGLTMNTEAFF. In DNA, the CDR3 is TGTGCCAGCAGGATGGTAGGTCTAACCATGAACACTGAAGCTTTCTTT.

The CDR3 here is CSAREGGLMREQFF. DNA of the CDR3: TGCAGTGCTAGAGAGGGAGGGTTGATGCGTGAGCAGTTCTTC. J is TRBJ2-1 and V is TRBV20-1; TRBD2 matches 7 bases. The CDR3 extends over 14 amino acids. Trimming removed 0 bases from V and 9 bases from J; junction bases left unmatched: 8. CDR1 is DFQATT and CDR2 is SNEGSKA in the germline V gene (reference sequence).

CDR3 sequence (DNA): TGTGCCAGCAGTCCGGGACAGGGAGTTCCTCAGCCCCAGCATTTT. It yields the protein CASSPGQGVPQPQHF. The chain combines TRBV6-1 with TRBJ1-5, with 9 bases that match TRBD1. V gave up 5 bases and J gave up 6 bases; unmatched junction bases: 8. CDR3 size: 15 residues. Germline assignment: CDR1 MNHNS and CDR2 SASEGT.

The chain uses TRBV20-1 and TRBJ2-5; D may correspond to TRBD1 or TRBD2 (6 bases each). Germline-derived CDR1 and CDR2 are DFQATT and SNEGSKA (reference sequence). This CDR3 region has 13 residues. Trimming stripped 6 bases from V and 4 bases from J, with 15 bases between. DNA of the CDR3: TGCAGTGCGCGGGACATTGCGGGAGAGACCCAGTACTTC. As protein: CSARDIAGETQYF.

This chain connects TRBV5-6 to TRBJ2-6; D is possibly TRBD2 (6 bases). Trimming stripped 0 bases from V and 3 bases from J, with 10 bases between. This CDR3 is built from 16 residues. CDR1 SGHDT and CDR2 YYEEEE come from the germline V gene. CDR3 in DNA: TGTGCCAGCAGCTTGGTAGGAGGGTATGGGGCCAACGTCCTGACTTTC. Translating it yields CASSLVGGYGANVLTF.

The gene calls are TRBV7-6 and TRBJ2-3; D remains unclear. Germline V gives CDR1 SGHVS, CDR2 FNYEAQ. The CDR3 length is 15 residues. Trimming took off 1 base at V and 4 bases at J, with 12 bases between the two ends. The CDR3 spells CASSLGLGGSDTQYF. DNA for the CDR3: TGTGCCAGCAGCTTAGGTTTGGGTGGGTCAGATACGCAGTATTTT. The entire variable domain, with the rest obtained from reference TRBV7-6 and TRBJ2-3, is as follows: GAGVSQSPRYKVTKRGQDVALRCDPISGHVSLYWYRQALGQGPEFLTYFNYEAQQDKSGLPNDRFSAERPEGSISTLTIQRTEQRDSAMYRCASSLGLGGSDTQYFGPGTRLTVL.

The CDR3 bases are TGTGCCAGCAGCTTAGTACAGGGGGCAGCCAATCAGCCCCAGCATTTT. Translation gives CASSLVQGAANQPQHF. The genes are TRBV7-2 and TRBJ1-5; 9 nucleotides align to TRBD1. CDR3 size: 16 residues. Trimming took 1 base from V and 3 from J; bases not matched to a gene: 4. Germline V gene sequence: CDR1 SGHTA, CDR2 FQGNSA.